Sequencing of this TCR beta chain was carried out in a study of blood T cell repertoires in COVID-19. The overall study: The United States, Italy and Spain supplied acute and convalescent COVID-19 samples.

Per the original methods: From reference gene primer amplification, estimates of nucleated cell counts were derived. The table came from immunoSEQ multiplex PCR; TCRdb's copy has only in-frame clones and leaves some out. Clone size and the V and J calls come from that table; the DNA yielded D and trimming. The sample includes 200,000 to 250,000 clones, around 88% of them seen just once. This CDR3 has 15 amino acids. After removal of 8 bases from V and 8 bases from J, the junction contained 15 bases not matched to a gene. Germline V gene sequence: CDR1 SGHNT, CDR2 YENEEA. Sequencing used peripheral blood. The chain has TRBV11-3 and TRBJ2-1; 7 positions match TRBD1. The source is a man older than 75 with acute or convalescent COVID-19. CDR3 loop: CASGHTGANDDEQFF. The CDR3 region has the DNA TGTGCCAGCGGACATACAGGGGCTAATGACGATGAGCAGTTCTTC.